These 7 T cell receptor beta chains were sequenced from one sample in a study of blood T cell repertoires in COVID-19. Profiling relied on immunoSEQ multiplex PCR, and the TCRdb table lists in-frame clones only, not all of them. The sample yields a few hundred thousand clones, approximately 88% seen once. Sequenced: PBMCs or T cells enriched from blood (not recorded which). Receptors originate from a man aged 25-40 years who had recovered from COVID-19.

The V and J genes are TRBV18 and TRBJ1-6; D is unclear. CDR3 length: 13 amino acids. CDR1 and CDR2 (germline): KGHSH, LQKENI. The V gene lost 3 bases and the J gene lost 8 bases, with 8 bases spanning the gap. This CDR3 reads CASSPRVDSPLHF. The CDR3, as DNA: TGTGCCAGCTCACCCCGGGTGGATTCACCCCTCCACTTT.

The rearrangement uses TRBV30 and TRBJ1-1; the D gene is possibly TRBD1 (5 bases). The CDR3 consists of 13 residues. Deletions cut 2 bases from V and 8 bases from J, with 15 bases between. Germline assignment: CDR1 GTSNPN and CDR2 SVGIG (reference sequence). The DNA of the CDR3 is TGTGCCTGGAGTCCTGGGGCTTGGTCAGAAGCTTTCTTT. It specifies CAWSPGAWSEAFF.

The chain joins TRBV5-6 to TRBJ1-2; the match to TRBD1 covers 9 bases. Germline assignment: CDR1 SGHDT and CDR2 YYEEEE. V lost 4 bases to trimming and J lost 3 bases; unmatched junction nucleotides: 10. The CDR3 length is 16 residues. CDR3 DNA sequence: TGTGCCAGCAGCCTAGGGACAGGGAGCGTTTACTATGGCTACACCTTC. It codes for CASSLGTGSVYYGYTF. The full variable domain, completed using reference TRBV5-6 and TRBJ1-2, is DAGVTQSPTHLIKTRGQQVTLRCSPKSGHDTVSWYQQALGQGPQFIFQYYEEEERQRGNFPDRFSGHQFPNYSSELNVNALLLGDSALYLCASSLGTGSVYYGYTFGSGTRLTVV.

This rearrangement joins TRBV2 to TRBJ2-7; 8 bases agree with TRBD1. Germline CDR1 SNHLY, CDR2 FYNNEI. The CDR3 covers 15 residues. Trimming at V came to 2 bases and at J to 2 bases, leaving 5 bases not matched to a gene. The CDR3 loop reads CASSELTGVTYEQYF. CDR3 in DNA: TGTGCCAGCAGTGAACTGACAGGGGTCACCTACGAGCAGTACTTC.

The rearrangement links TRBV5-5 to TRBJ1-2; D uncertain. From germline, CDR1 is SGHKS and CDR2 YYEKEE (reference sequence). Trimming removed 0 bases at V and 3 bases at J, with 9 bases between. This CDR3 has 14 residues. The CDR3 loop reads CASSLVADYYGYTF. The CDR3 DNA reads TGTGCCAGCAGCTTGGTGGCGGATTACTATGGCTACACCTTC.

The J gene is TRBJ2-1, the V gene TRBV27; 12 bases align to TRBD2. Germline values: CDR1 MNHEY, CDR2 SMNVEV (reference sequence). Losses at the gene ends were 4 bases for V and 3 bases for J; bases not matched to a gene: 7. This CDR3 has 17 residues. Here the CDR3 DNA reads TGTGCCAGCAGTTCTCTCACTAGCGGGGGGTACTACAATGAGCAGTTCTTC. Protein product: CASSSLTSGGYYNEQFF.

This chain uses TRBV18 with TRBJ2-3, with D perhaps TRBD1 (6 bases). The CDR3 has 15 amino acids. The germline gives CDR1 KGHSH, CDR2 LQKENI. The V end was cut by 4 bases, the J end by 3 bases, with 14 bases between. CDR3 DNA sequence: TGTGCCAGCTCACTCAGGGGAAGGGCGACAGATACGCAGTATTTT. This sequence encodes CASSLRGRATDTQYF.